This TCR beta chain emerged from a study of blood T cell repertoires in COVID-19 (dated by TCRdb to 2018 to 2021). For the wider study: The collaborator samples originated in the United States, Italy and Spain and spanned the acute and convalescent phases of COVID-19. The material from the prospective study consisted of cDNA or gDNA derived from T cells, B-cell-depleted T cells, or PBMCs. A de-identified subject ID, COVID-19 status, age in years and sex were almost always included in the sample metadata. Where HLA class I and class II types were available, the types were taken from metadata supplied by the sample provider, not from assay-based typing. Samples were obtained from the ongoing ImmuneRACE study (first 160 participants) and from some 1,300 subjects provided by 6 global collaborators. Subjects who had been exposed to COVID-19, were actively infected with it, or had recovered from it provided the deeply sampled blood TCRbeta repertoires that made up the dataset. The repertoires were released in a freely available public database meant as a resource for research on the immune response to SARS-CoV-2.

TCRbeta CDR3 regions were amplified from genomic DNA using the immunoSEQ Assay, a bias-controlled multiplex PCR. The original methods were these. Within the assay, amplification of reference gene primers was used to estimate how many nucleated cells each sample contained. To quantify the absolute abundance of each unique TCRbeta CDR3 rearrangement, sequence reads were collapsed and filtered. For each sample, productive Simpson clonality was calculated as the square root of Simpson's diversity index across productive rearrangements. Sourced from immuneACCESS, this table was stored by TCRdb with only in-frame sequences that have V and J called. A share of the clones is absent; for the studies checked, an unresolved V gene accounts for under half, and the remainder has no known explanation. V and J calls plus clone size are reproduced from that table; the DNA served to infer D and trimming. The sample contains 85,000 to 110,000 clones, 89% of them found a single time. The ten largest account for more than 15% of the sample.

Whole blood was collected in K2EDTA tubes by collaborating institutions according to the institutions' own protocols. For TCRbeta analysis, collaborator samples were shipped as frozen whole blood, as isolated PBMCs, or as DNA extracted from either sample type. Beyond this particular receptor, the publication reports: Clinical and demographic metadata were provided uncurated, with the amount varying by source and participant.

CDR1 and CDR2 are drawn from the germline V gene: ENHRY, SYGVKD. The CDR3 measures 14 amino acids from cysteine to phenylalanine. The DNA shown is the 42-base CDR3, in frame from base 1. The junction shows trimming of 3 bases on V and 8 bases on J, plus 13 bases between the germline ends. Notes on this clone: Its specific antigen is unknown. No much larger clone exists at a distance of one base, and base qualities are not known.

The sequenced sample consisted of peripheral blood. This receptor was obtained from a woman of 80 years or more in a cohort sampled during active COVID-19. Rearrangement joined TRBV10-3 to TRBJ1-4; tentative D gene TRBD1, with 6 bases matching. For the CDR3, the sequence is CAISEGGGNEKLFF. The sequenced DNA: TGTGCCATCAGTGAAGGGGGTGGTAACGAAAAACTGTTTTTT.